These T cell receptor beta chains were read from a single sample in a study of shared clonotypes between healthy human individuals. Assay: immunoSEQ multiplex PCR; the TCRdb copy retains only in-frame clones and omits some. The data show some 2.4 million clones, under 95% seen once. The sequencing sample was made of naive CD4+ T cells from PBMCs. Receptors were obtained from a man in his late teens or twenties in good health. Some clones in this sample may be carry-over from other donors' samples. The CDR3 runs from the conserved cysteine through the conserved F or W. D genes are given only for firm matches. Expanded clones are given a class, and other clones once, few, many or no size at all.

cdr3_aa cdr3_nt clone_size j_call d_call cdr3_length v_call
CASTPGGRVKRWSEAFF TGTGCCAGTACCCCTGGGGGCAGGGTGAAGAGATGGTCTGAAGCTTTCTTT . TRBJ1-1 . 17 TRBV19
CASRTGMGARQGGYTF TGCGCCAGCAGAACGGGAATGGGGGCTCGCCAGGGAGGCTACACCTTC . TRBJ1-2 . 16 TRBV5-1
CASSPSGPTNTEAFF TGTGCCAGCTCACCTTCGGGTCCCACTAACACTGAAGCTTTCTTT . TRBJ1-1 . 15 TRBV18
CASSQADRGNQPQHF TGCGCCAGCAGCCAAGCCGACAGGGGCAATCAGCCCCAGCATTTT . TRBJ1-5 TRBD1 15 TRBV4-1
CASSLPGGANFYGYTF TGTGCCAGCAGCCTTCCAGGGGGCGCGAACTTCTATGGCTACACCTTC . TRBJ1-2 TRBD1 16 TRBV9
CAWSHSDYEQYF TGTGCCTGGAGCCACAGCGACTACGAGCAGTACTTC . TRBJ2-7 . 12 TRBV30
CASGLGGLTHEQYF TGTGCCAGCGGACTGGGGGGGCTTACCCACGAGCAGTACTTC once TRBJ2-7 . 14 TRBV7-2
CASRETRPTTDTQYF TGTGCCAGCAGAGAGACCCGGCCAACCACAGATACGCAGTATTTT . TRBJ2-3 . 15 TRBV27
CASRGAQVTEAFF TGTGCCAGCAGGGGGGCTCAGGTCACTGAAGCTTTCTTT . TRBJ1-1 . 13 TRBV27
CASNLLSRDYEQYF TGTGCCAGCAATCTCCTGTCCAGGGACTACGAGCAGTACTTC . TRBJ2-7 . 14 TRBV2